The TCR beta chain described here comes from a study of OX40 agonist ivuxolimab in advanced cancers. In the study overall: Prior therapy, whether anti-PD-1, anti-PD-L1 or anti-CTLA-4, was allowed, and approximately 37% had some. General study points: In the 0.1 to 3.0 mg/kg range, CD4+ and CD8+ blood T cells had expanded clonally by week 6.

The germline V gene has CDR1 SQVTM and CDR2 ANQGSEA. V shed 7 bases, J shed 5 bases, and the junction held 6 bases outside the gene matches. CDR3 length equals 13 residues. Sequencing was performed with immunoSEQ multiplex PCR; in TCRdb, only in-frame clones are kept and a portion is missing. The table lists over 65,000 clones, approximately 92% of them singletons. About this clone itself: Its matching antigen is unknown.

This rearrangement joins TRBV29-1 to TRBJ2-4, with 9 nucleotides matching TRBD1. The TCR comes from an adult with an advanced solid tumor such as melanoma, head and neck, liver or kidney cancer. Sequences were derived from CD4+ or CD8+ T cells sorted from blood, sampled in a trial of the OX40 agonist ivuxolimab. This chain's CDR3 is CSASQGAQNIQYF. DNA for the CDR3: TGCAGCGCCTCACAGGGGGCCCAAAACATTCAGTACTTC.